This entry lists 23 T cell receptor beta chains sequenced from one sample in a study of cytomegalovirus exposure and HLA in healthy donors. The study ran its PCR with 60 Vbeta and 13 Jbeta primers. The repertoire was sequenced with immunoSEQ multiplex PCR; TCRdb's copy has only in-frame clones and lacks some. The table shows approximately 93,000 clones, with nearly 80% occurring only once. Sample: PBMCs. The receptor source for this set is a woman aged 40 to 55 in good health and CMV-seronegative.

The gene calls are TRBV4-3 and TRBJ1-2, with D possibly matching TRBD1 (6 bases). CDR1 and CDR2 (germline): LGHNA, YSLEER. This CDR3 contains 16 residues. V shed 0 bases and J shed 5 bases, with 16 bases lying between them. The CDR3 sequence is CASSQDGLNRAYGYTF. DNA of the CDR3: TGCGCCAGCAGCCAAGATGGATTGAACAGGGCGTATGGCTACACCTTC.

The chain links TRBV11-2 to TRBJ1-1; D ambiguous. Germline CDR1 is SGHAT and CDR2 is FQNNGV. CDR3 length: 14 amino acids. Trimming removed 4 bases from V and 4 bases from J, with 13 bases in between. The CDR3 sequence: CASSSSSGFTEAFF. CDR3 DNA sequence: TGTGCCAGCAGCTCCTCGTCCGGGTTCACTGAAGCTTTCTTT.

The chain is built from TRBV5-6 and TRBJ1-2; D gene ambiguous. V gave up 6 bases and J gave up 4 bases, with 10 bases separating them. CDR3 length: 12 amino acids. Germline values: CDR1 SGHDT, CDR2 YYEEEE. CDR3 region: CASNNRPYGYTF. The CDR3 region has the DNA TGTGCCAGCAATAACAGACCCTATGGCTACACCTTC.

The J gene is TRBJ2-4, the V gene TRBV6-5, with D perhaps TRBD2 (5 bases). CDR3 length: 13 amino acids. V lost 8 bases to trimming and J lost 6 bases, with 14 bases between them. CDR1 is MNHEY and CDR2 is SVGAGI in the germline V gene. CDR3 coding DNA: TGTGCCAGCTTGGGCGAGGGCACAAACATTCAGTACTTC. This sequence encodes CASLGEGTNIQYF.

V gene TRBV7-3 combines with J gene TRBJ2-7; 10 positions agree with TRBD1. The germline V gene encodes CDR1 SGHTA and CDR2 FQGTGA. The CDR3 contains 15 residues. V shed 0 bases and J 8 bases; nucleotides not matched to a gene: 7. The CDR3 region is CASSLTSGQGLKQYF. For the CDR3, the DNA is TGTGCCAGCAGCTTAACGTCGGGACAGGGGCTTAAGCAGTACTTC.

This clone was seen just once. The V and J genes are TRBV15 and TRBJ1-1; TRBD1 might be the D (5 bases). The CDR3 runs to 14 residues. Per the germline V gene, CDR1 is LNHNV and CDR2 is YYDKDF (reference sequence). The V gene lost 5 bases and the J gene lost 7 bases, with 17 bases spanning the gap. CDR3 amino acids: CATSPRREIGEAFF. DNA for the CDR3: TGTGCCACCAGCCCACGCAGGGAAATTGGTGAAGCTTTCTTT.

This clone was detected only a few times. As DNA, the CDR3 is TGTGCCAGCAGTTCCGGACAGGGGGAGAGGGCTTTCTTT. It encodes CASSSGQGERAFF. The rearrangement links TRBV27 to TRBJ1-1; 10 nucleotides match TRBD1. CDR1 and CDR2 (germline): MNHEY, SMNVEV (reference sequence). With V trimmed by 4 bases and J by 11 bases, 7 bases remained unmatched. The CDR3 runs 13 residues.

The chain is built from TRBV5-6 and TRBJ1-2; TRBD1 aligns across 12 bases. J lost 7 bases, V lost 4 bases, and 11 bases had no gene match. CDR3 length: 16 amino acids. Germline V lookup: CDR1 SGHDT, CDR2 YYEEEE. The CDR3 DNA reads TGTGCCAGCAGCCCGGAAGGGACAGGGGGCTTTCGTGGCTACACCTTC. It yields the protein CASSPEGTGGFRGYTF.

The V call is TRBV20-1, the J call TRBJ2-1; D gene ambiguous. V was pared by 6 bases and J by 2 bases, with 5 bases between. CDR3 length: 11 amino acids. Germline CDR1 is DFQATT and CDR2 is SNEGSKA (reference sequence). The CDR3 nucleotides are TGCAGTGCGAGTACCTACAATGAGCAGTTCTTC. Protein product: CSASTYNEQFF.

The genes are TRBV7-8 and TRBJ2-6; D perhaps matches TRBD1 (6 bases). Deletions cut 1 base from V and 0 bases from J, with 10 bases between. Germline CDR1 reads SGHVS; CDR2 reads FQNEAQ. The CDR3 has 17 residues. The CDR3 spells CASSLEGHLSGANVLTF. CDR3 nucleotide sequence: TGTGCCAGCAGCTTAGAGGGACATCTCTCTGGGGCCAACGTCCTGACTTTC. Supplemented by reference TRBV7-8 and TRBJ2-6, the full variable domain reads GAGVSQSPRYKVAKRGQDVALRCDPISGHVSLFWYQQALGQGPEFLTYFQNEAQLDKSGLPSDRFFAERPEGSVSTLKIQRTQQEDSAVYLCASSLEGHLSGANVLTFGAGSRLTVL.

This clone was seen just once. The V call is TRBV5-4, the J call TRBJ2-7; D may be TRBD2 (6 bases). Germline V gene data show CDR1 as SGHNT and CDR2 as YYREEE (reference sequence). The CDR3 length is 14 residues. V was clipped by 2 bases and J by 2 bases, with 11 bases between them. In nucleotides, the CDR3 is TGTGCCAGCAGCTTCGCGGGGACCACCTACGAGCAGTACTTC. Its protein product is CASSFAGTTYEQYF. Variable domain in full (rest from reference TRBV5-4 and TRBJ2-7): ETGVTQSPTHLIKTRGQQVTLRCSSQSGHNTVSWYQQALGQGPQFIFQYYREEENGRGNFPPRFSGLQFPNYSSELNVNALELDDSALYLCASSFAGTTYEQYFGPGTRLTVT.

The chain links TRBV7-3 to TRBJ1-1, with TRBD1 matching over 8 bases. Losses at the gene ends were 4 bases for V and 5 bases for J; bases not matched to a gene: 6. Germline-derived CDR1 and CDR2 are SGHTA and FQGTGA. This CDR3 has 14 residues. The CDR3 loop reads CASSSGQGNTEAFF. The CDR3 nucleotides are TGTGCCAGCAGCTCCGGACAGGGAAATACTGAAGCTTTCTTT.

The chain links TRBV28 to TRBJ1-2; maybe TRBD1 (5 bases). Looked up from germline, CDR1 is MDHEN and CDR2 is SYDVKM. This CDR3 contains 12 residues. The germline V and J ends were trimmed by 3 bases and 8 bases, with 10 bases remaining between them. The chain's CDR3 is CASSLGGRGYTF. The CDR3, as DNA: TGTGCCAGCAGTTTGGGGGGAAGGGGCTACACCTTC.

The chain employs TRBV7-9 and TRBJ1-1, with 7 bases matching TRBD1. V was clipped by 2 bases and J by 1 base; unmatched bases: 7. The CDR3 runs to 16 residues. Per germline, CDR1 SEHNR and CDR2 FQNEAQ (reference sequence). The CDR3 DNA reads as TGTGCCAGCAGCTTATGGGGCAGGGGGTCGAACACTGAAGCTTTCTTT. Its protein product is CASSLWGRGSNTEAFF.

The chain uses TRBV28 and TRBJ1-5; D is unclear. CDR1 and CDR2 from the germline V gene are MDHEN and SYDVKM. This CDR3 comprises 14 residues. V dropped 6 bases and J dropped 0 bases, with 9 bases sitting between them. The CDR3 region is CASSPGGSNQPQHF. In DNA, the CDR3 is TGTGCCAGCAGCCCCGGAGGTAGCAATCAGCCCCAGCATTTT.

The chain employs TRBV28 and TRBJ1-1; D is unclear. Germline V lookup: CDR1 MDHEN, CDR2 SYDVKM. The CDR3 is 12 amino acids. Trimming took off 2 bases at V and 7 bases at J, with 8 bases between the two ends. The DNA for the CDR3 is TGTGCCAGCAGTTTAAGTTTCAGTGAAGCTTTCTTT. Translation gives CASSLSFSEAFF.

The genes are TRBV7-3 and TRBJ2-7; 9 bases agree with TRBD2. The V gene end was trimmed by 1 base and the J gene end by 2 bases; junction bases not matched to a gene: 3. Per the germline V gene, CDR1 is SGHTA and CDR2 is FQGTGA. The CDR3 covers 15 residues. The CDR3 DNA is TGTGCCAGCAGCTTAAAGCCTAGCGGGACCTACGAGCAGTACTTC. Amino acid sequence: CASSLKPSGTYEQYF. Full variable domain (remainder filled in from reference TRBV7-3 and TRBJ2-7): GAGVSQTPSNKVTEKGKYVELRCDPISGHTALYWYRQSLGQGPEFLIYFQGTGAADDSGLPNDRFFAVRPEGSVSTLKIQRTERGDSAVYLCASSLKPSGTYEQYFGPGTRLTVT.

V gene TRBV19 combines with J gene TRBJ1-5, with D maybe TRBD1 (5 bases). This CDR3 is built from 15 residues. Germline CDR1 is LNHDA and CDR2 is SQIVND (reference sequence). Trimming removed 6 bases at V and 4 bases at J, with 16 bases between. The DNA for the CDR3 is TGTGCCAGTAGCTCCTGGGGCAGGGATAATCAGCCCCAGCATTTT. It specifies CASSSWGRDNQPQHF.

Only one count was recorded for this clone. This chain links TRBV4-1 with TRBJ1-3; possible D gene TRBD1, 6 bases. The CDR3 has 16 residues. V was cut by 3 bases and J by 1 base, with 13 bases left in between. From germline, CDR1 is MGHRA and CDR2 YSYEKL. The CDR3 DNA reads as TGCGCCAGCAGCCAGCCCGGGACAACTTCTGGAAACACCATATATTTT. Translating it yields CASSQPGTTSGNTIYF.

The V call is TRBV19, the J call TRBJ1-1, with 7 bases matching TRBD1. CDR3 size: 13 residues. V lost 4 bases and J lost 6; bases outside the gene matches: 5. Germline CDR1 reads LNHDA; CDR2 reads SQIVND (reference sequence). CDR3 amino acids: CASSRDRVAEAFF. The CDR3 DNA follows: TGTGCCAGTAGTAGAGACAGGGTGGCTGAAGCTTTCTTT.

The chain joins TRBV25-1 to TRBJ1-1; D uncertain. Trimming left V 4 bases short and J 4 bases short, with 13 bases between. Germline V gives CDR1 MGHDK, CDR2 SYGVNS. The CDR3 is made up of 14 amino acids. CDR3 sequence reads: CASSGLRMSTEAFF. The CDR3 DNA is TGTGCCAGCAGTGGTCTGAGAATGAGCACTGAAGCTTTCTTT. Based on the CDR3 plus reference TRBV25-1 and TRBJ1-1, the full variable domain is EADIYQTPRYLVIGTGKKITLECSQTMGHDKMYWYQQDPGMELHLIHYSYGVNSTEKGDLSSESTVSRIRTEHFPLTLESARPSHTSQYLCASSGLRMSTEAFFGQGTRLTVV.

This chain links TRBV2 with TRBJ2-7; 11 nucleotides agree with TRBD1. Losses at the gene ends were 2 bases for V and 5 bases for J; bases not matched to a gene: 2. Germline V CDR1 and CDR2: SNHLY, FYNNEI. The CDR3 covers 14 residues. The CDR3 reads CASSEMGQGDEQYF. The CDR3 DNA follows: TGTGCCAGCAGTGAAATGGGACAGGGGGACGAGCAGTACTTC.

The chain combines TRBV7-9 with TRBJ1-5, with D possibly matching TRBD1 (6 bases). Trimming removed 0 bases from V and 2 bases from J, with 11 bases in between. The germline V gene encodes CDR1 SEHNR and CDR2 FQNEAQ (reference sequence). The CDR3 runs 16 residues. In DNA form, the CDR3 reads TGTGCCAGCAGCTTAGCAACAGGGCTTGGCAATCAGCCCCAGCATTTT. Amino acid sequence: CASSLATGLGNQPQHF.